Listed here are 5 T cell receptor beta chains from one sample, sequenced in a study of cytomegalovirus exposure and HLA in healthy donors. Clones were sequenced by immunoSEQ multiplex PCR, and TCRdb holds only the in-frame ones, with some missing. The profile covers roughly 65,000 clones, with over 80% appearing a single time and about 3% taken by the ten largest. The source material was PBMCs. The receptors originated from a man aged 18 to 30 in good health and CMV-seronegative.

The V call is TRBV7-9, the J call TRBJ1-5; the match to TRBD1 covers 8 bases. The trim removed 6 bases at V and 4 bases at J, leaving 11 bases unmatched. The CDR3 has 16 amino acids. Germline CDR1 reads SEHNR; CDR2 reads FQNEAQ (reference sequence). This CDR3 reads CASSLMTGEGNQPQHF. The CDR3 DNA is TGTGCCAGCAGTTTAATGACAGGGGAGGGAAATCAGCCCCAGCATTTT. Combining the CDR3 with reference TRBV7-9 and TRBJ1-5 gives the whole variable domain DTGVSQNPRHKITKRGQNVTFRCDPISEHNRLYWYRQTLGQGPEFLTYFQNEAQLEKSRLLSDRFSAERPKGSFSTLEIQRTEQGDSAMYLCASSLMTGEGNQPQHFGDGTRLSIL.

The chain employs TRBV7-2 and TRBJ2-6; D is unresolved. V lost 2 bases, J lost 0 bases, and 5 bases lay in between. The germline V gene has CDR1 SGHTA and CDR2 FQGNSA. The length of the CDR3 is 15 residues. Here the CDR3 reads CASSLYGSGANVLTF. The DNA for the CDR3 is TGTGCCAGCAGCTTATACGGCTCTGGGGCCAACGTCCTGACTTTC.

The genes are TRBV5-1 and TRBJ2-3; 11 bases fit TRBD2. Germline-derived CDR1 and CDR2 are SGHRS and YFSETQ. The ends lost 0 bases at V and 6 bases at J; junction bases unmatched: 6. The CDR3 sequence is 16 residues long. CDR3 sequence: CASSLELAGVPDTQYF. DNA for the CDR3: TGCGCCAGCAGCTTGGAACTAGCGGGAGTCCCCGATACGCAGTATTTT.

This clone was observed a handful of times. J is TRBJ2-5 and V is TRBV2; 11 nucleotides agree with TRBD2. The CDR3 contains 17 residues. Per germline, CDR1 SNHLY and CDR2 FYNNEI. J lost 2 bases, V lost 3 bases, and 8 bases had no gene match. The chain's CDR3 is CASSDAGTSGPQETQYF. CDR3 coding DNA: TGTGCCAGCAGTGACGCCGGGACTAGCGGTCCTCAAGAGACCCAGTACTTC.

This clone appeared once. A junction end diverges from the germline sequence, so it may reflect a read error. The rearrangement joins TRBV11-2 to TRBJ2-2; D remains ambiguous. Germline lookup yields CDR1 SGHAT and CDR2 FQNNGV. The CDR3 covers 17 residues. This chain's CDR3 is CASTLTSSKFNTGELFF. CDR3 DNA sequence: TGTGCCAGCACCTTAACGAGTTCCAAGTTTAACACCGGGGAGCTGTTTTTT. Variable domain in full (rest from reference TRBV11-2 and TRBJ2-2): EAGVAQSPRYKIIEKRQSVAFWCNPISGHATLYWYQQILGQGPKLLIQFQNNGVVDDSQLPKDRFSAERLKGVDSTLKIQPAKLEDSAVYLCASTLTSSKFNTGELFFGEGSRLTVL.